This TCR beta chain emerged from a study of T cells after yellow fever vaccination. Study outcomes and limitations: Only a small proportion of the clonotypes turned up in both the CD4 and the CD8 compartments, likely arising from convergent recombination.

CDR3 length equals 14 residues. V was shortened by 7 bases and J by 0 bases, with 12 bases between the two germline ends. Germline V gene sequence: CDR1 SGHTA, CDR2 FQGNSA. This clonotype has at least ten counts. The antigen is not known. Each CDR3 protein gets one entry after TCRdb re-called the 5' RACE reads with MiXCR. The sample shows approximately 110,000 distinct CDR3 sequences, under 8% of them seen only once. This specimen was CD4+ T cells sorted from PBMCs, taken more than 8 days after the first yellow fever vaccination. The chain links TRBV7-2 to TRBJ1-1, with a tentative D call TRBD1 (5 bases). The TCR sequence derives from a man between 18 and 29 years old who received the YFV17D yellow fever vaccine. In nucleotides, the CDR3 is TGTGCCAGCAAAGTGGGGGGATTGAACACTGAAGCTTTCTTT. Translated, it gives CASKVGGLNTEAFF.